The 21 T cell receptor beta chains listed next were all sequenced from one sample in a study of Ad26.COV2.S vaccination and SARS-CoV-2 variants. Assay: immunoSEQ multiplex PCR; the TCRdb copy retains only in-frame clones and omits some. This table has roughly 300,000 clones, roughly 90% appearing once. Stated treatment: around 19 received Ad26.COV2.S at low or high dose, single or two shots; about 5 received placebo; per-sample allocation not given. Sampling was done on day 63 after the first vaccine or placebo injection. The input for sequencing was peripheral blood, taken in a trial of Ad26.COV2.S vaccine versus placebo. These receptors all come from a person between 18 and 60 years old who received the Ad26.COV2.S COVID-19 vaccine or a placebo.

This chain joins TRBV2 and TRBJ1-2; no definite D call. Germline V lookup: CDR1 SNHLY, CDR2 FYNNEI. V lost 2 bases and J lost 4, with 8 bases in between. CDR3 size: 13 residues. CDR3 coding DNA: TGTGCCAGCAGTGAAATAGGGAGCTATGGCTACACCTTC. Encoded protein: CASSEIGSYGYTF.

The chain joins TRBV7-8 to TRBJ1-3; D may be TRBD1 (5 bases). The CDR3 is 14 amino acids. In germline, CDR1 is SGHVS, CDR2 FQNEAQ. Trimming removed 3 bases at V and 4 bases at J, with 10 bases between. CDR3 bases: TGTGCCAGCAGCTTTAGGGGTAACGGAAACACCATATATTTT. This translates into CASSFRGNGNTIYF.

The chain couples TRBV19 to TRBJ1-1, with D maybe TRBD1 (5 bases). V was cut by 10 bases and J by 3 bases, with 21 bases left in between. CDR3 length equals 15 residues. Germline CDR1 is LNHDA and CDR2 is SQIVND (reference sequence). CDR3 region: CATTSSRGGDTEAFF. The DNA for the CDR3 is TGTGCCACCACATCTAGTCGTGGAGGGGACACTGAAGCTTTCTTT.

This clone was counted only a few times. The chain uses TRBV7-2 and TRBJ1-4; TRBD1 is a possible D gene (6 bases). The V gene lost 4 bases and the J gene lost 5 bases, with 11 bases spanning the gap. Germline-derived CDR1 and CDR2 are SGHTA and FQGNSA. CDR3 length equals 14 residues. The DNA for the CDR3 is TGTGCCAGCAGCTCCGGACAGCTAAATGAAAAACTGTTTTTT. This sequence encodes CASSSGQLNEKLFF.

CDR3 DNA sequence: TGTGCCAGCAGTTACGGGGACTTCACCGGGGAGCTGTTTTTT. It specifies CASSYGDFTGELFF. The V call is TRBV6-2 or TRBV6-3, the J call TRBJ2-2; tentative D call: TRBD2 (6 bases). V lost 2 bases, J lost 4 bases, and 8 bases lay in between. The CDR3 covers 14 residues. Per germline, CDR1 MNHEY and CDR2 SVGEGT.

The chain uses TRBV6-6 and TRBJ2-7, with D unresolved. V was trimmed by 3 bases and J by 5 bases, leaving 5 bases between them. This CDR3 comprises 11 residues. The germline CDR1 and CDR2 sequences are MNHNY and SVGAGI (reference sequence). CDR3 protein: CASSYKHEQYF. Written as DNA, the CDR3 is TGTGCCAGCAGTTATAAGCACGAGCAGTACTTC.

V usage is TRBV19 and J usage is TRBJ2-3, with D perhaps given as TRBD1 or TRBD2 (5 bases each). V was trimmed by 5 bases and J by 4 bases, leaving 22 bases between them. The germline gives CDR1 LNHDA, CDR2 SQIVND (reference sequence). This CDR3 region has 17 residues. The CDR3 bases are TGTGCCAGTAGTCTCAGGCCCCGAGGGGAGAGGCCAGATACGCAGTATTTT. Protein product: CASSLRPRGERPDTQYF.

DNA of the CDR3: TGTGCCAGTAGTCGCCGGGACAGGGCTAATGAAAAACTGTTTTTT. Translation: CASSRRDRANEKLFF. The chain links TRBV19 to TRBJ1-4; 9 bases agree with TRBD1. Losses at the gene ends were 5 bases for V and 3 bases for J; bases not matched to a gene: 4. Germline V gene data show CDR1 as LNHDA and CDR2 as SQIVND (reference sequence). CDR3 size: 15 residues.

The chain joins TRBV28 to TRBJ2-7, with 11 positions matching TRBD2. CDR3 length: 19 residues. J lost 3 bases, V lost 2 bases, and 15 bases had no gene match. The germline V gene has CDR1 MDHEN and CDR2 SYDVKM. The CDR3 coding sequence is TGTGCCAGCAGTTTAGGTCTACTAGCGGGAGTTCTCAACGACTACGAGCAGTACTTC. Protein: CASSLGLLAGVLNDYEQYF.

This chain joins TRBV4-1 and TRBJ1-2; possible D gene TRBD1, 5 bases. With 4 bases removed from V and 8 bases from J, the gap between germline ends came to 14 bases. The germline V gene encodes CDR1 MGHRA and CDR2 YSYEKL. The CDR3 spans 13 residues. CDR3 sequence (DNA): TGCGCCAGCAGCCCGACTGGGGGTGGCGGCTACACCTTC. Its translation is CASSPTGGGGYTF.

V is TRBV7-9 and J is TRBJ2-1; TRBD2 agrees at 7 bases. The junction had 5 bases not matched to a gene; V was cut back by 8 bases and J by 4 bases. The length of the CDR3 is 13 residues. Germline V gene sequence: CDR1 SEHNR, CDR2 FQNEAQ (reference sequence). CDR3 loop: CASPREGYNEQFF. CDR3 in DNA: TGTGCCAGCCCTAGGGAGGGGTACAATGAGCAGTTCTTC. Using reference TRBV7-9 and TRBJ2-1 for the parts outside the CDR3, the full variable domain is DTGVSQNPRHKITKRGQNVTFRCDPISEHNRLYWYRQTLGQGPEFLTYFQNEAQLEKSRLLSDRFSAERPKGSFSTLEIQRTEQGDSAMYLCASPREGYNEQFFGPGTRLTVL.

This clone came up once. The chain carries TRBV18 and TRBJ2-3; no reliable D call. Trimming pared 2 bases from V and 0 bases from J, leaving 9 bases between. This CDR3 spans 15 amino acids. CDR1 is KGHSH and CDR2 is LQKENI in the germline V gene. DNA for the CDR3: TGTGCCAGCTCACCATCGGCGCTTAGCACAGATACGCAGTATTTT. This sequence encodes CASSPSALSTDTQYF.

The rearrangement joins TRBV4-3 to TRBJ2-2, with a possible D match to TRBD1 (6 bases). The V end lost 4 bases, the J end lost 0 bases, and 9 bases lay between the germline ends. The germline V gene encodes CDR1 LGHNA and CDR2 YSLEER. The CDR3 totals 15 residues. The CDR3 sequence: CASSPGTSNTGELFF. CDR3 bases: TGCGCCAGCAGCCCCGGGACATCGAACACCGGGGAGCTGTTTTTT.

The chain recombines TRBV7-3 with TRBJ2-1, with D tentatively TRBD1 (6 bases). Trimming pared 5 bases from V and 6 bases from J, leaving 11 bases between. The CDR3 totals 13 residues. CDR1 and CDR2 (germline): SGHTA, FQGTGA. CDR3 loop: CASSLQGPNEQFF. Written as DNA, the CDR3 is TGTGCCAGCAGCCTACAGGGCCCCAATGAGCAGTTCTTC.

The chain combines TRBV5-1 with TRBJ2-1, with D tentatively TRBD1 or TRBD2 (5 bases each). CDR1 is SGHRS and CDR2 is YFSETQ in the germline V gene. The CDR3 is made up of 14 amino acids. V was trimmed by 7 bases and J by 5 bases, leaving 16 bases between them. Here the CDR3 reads CASAEGIMDNEQFF. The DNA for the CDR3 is TGCGCCAGCGCAGAGGGGATTATGGACAATGAGCAGTTCTTC. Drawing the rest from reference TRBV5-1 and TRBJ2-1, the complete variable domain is KAGVTQTPRYLIKTRGQQVTLSCSPISGHRSVSWYQQTPGQGLQFLFEYFSETQRNKGNFPGRFSGRQFSNSRSEMNVSTLELGDSALYLCASAEGIMDNEQFFGPGTRLTVL.

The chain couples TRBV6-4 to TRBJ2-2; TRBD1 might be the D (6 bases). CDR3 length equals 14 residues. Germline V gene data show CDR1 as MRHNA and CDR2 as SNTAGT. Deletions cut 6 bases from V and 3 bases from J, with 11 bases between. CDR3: CASRPGAHTGELFF. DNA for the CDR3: TGTGCCAGCAGGCCAGGGGCGCACACCGGGGAGCTGTTTTTT.

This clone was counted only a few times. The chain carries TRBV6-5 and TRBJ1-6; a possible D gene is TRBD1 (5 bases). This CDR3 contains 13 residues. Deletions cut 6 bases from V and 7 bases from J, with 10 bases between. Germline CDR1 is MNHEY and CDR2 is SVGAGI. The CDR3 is CASRGPGNSPLHF. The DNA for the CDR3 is TGTGCCAGCAGGGGGCCTGGGAATTCACCCCTCCACTTT.

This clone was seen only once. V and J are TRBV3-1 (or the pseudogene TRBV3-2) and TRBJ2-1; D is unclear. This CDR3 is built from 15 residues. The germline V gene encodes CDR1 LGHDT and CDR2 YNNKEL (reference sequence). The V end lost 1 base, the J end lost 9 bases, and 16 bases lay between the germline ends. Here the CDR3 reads CASSQGTQGSSEQFF. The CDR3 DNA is TGTGCCAGCAGCCAAGGGACCCAAGGGTCTAGTGAGCAGTTCTTC.

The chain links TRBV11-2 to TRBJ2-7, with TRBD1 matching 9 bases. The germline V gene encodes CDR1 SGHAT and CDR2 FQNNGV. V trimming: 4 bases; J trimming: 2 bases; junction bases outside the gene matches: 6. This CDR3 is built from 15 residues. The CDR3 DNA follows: TGTGCCAGCAGCTCCGGGACAGGGAATCCCTACGAGCAGTACTTC. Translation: CASSSGTGNPYEQYF. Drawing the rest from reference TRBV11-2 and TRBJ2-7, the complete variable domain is EAGVAQSPRYKIIEKRQSVAFWCNPISGHATLYWYQQILGQGPKLLIQFQNNGVVDDSQLPKDRFSAERLKGVDSTLKIQPAKLEDSAVYLCASSSGTGNPYEQYFGPGTRLTVT.

The CDR3 region is CASSPSPDGTSGYTF. The CDR3 DNA sequence: TGTGCCAGCAGCCCAAGCCCGGATGGGACGTCTGGCTACACCTTC. The chain combines TRBV9 with TRBJ1-2, with a weak D call TRBD1 (5 bases). Per germline, CDR1 SGDLS and CDR2 YYNGEE. The CDR3 extends over 15 amino acids. Trimming shortened V by 4 bases and J by 7 bases, and 20 bases separated the two germline ends.

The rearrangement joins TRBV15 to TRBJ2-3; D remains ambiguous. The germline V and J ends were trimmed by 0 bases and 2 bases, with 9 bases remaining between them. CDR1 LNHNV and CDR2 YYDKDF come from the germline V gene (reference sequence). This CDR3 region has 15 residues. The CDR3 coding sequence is TGTGCCACCAGCAGAGATCGCACACCCACAGATACGCAGTATTTT. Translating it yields CATSRDRTPTDTQYF.